What follows are 7 T cell receptor beta chains derived from one specimen sequenced in a study of cytomegalovirus exposure and HLA in healthy donors (dated by TCRdb to the late 2010s). The method behind the library was the immunoSEQ multiplex PCR assay. For the multiplex PCR, a mixture combining 60 forward primers for TCR Vbeta segments and 13 reverse primers for TCR Jbeta segments was used. In its TCRdb copy, this immuneACCESS table keeps in-frame sequences only and misses some clones. Where compared with another copy, unresolved V genes explain less than half of these, and the others have no known cause. Across this sample there are roughly 150,000 clones, with roughly 85% seen only once. The ten largest clonotypes hold 1.3% of the sample. Sequencing input: PBMCs. The receptors originated from a man aged 25-40 years in good health and CMV-seronegative.

The chain uses TRBV6-1 and TRBJ1-2; no firm D call. CDR3 size: 15 residues. The V end lost 1 base, the J end lost 0 bases, and 9 bases lay between the germline ends. Germline-derived CDR1 and CDR2 are MNHNS and SASEGT. The CDR3 reads CASSEDLGTNYGYTF. Written as DNA, the CDR3 is TGTGCCAGCAGTGAAGACCTCGGGACTAACTATGGCTACACCTTC.

This chain connects TRBV7-2 to TRBJ1-5, with no clear D. The germline CDR1 and CDR2 sequences are SGHTA and FQGNSA. The V end was cut by 1 base, the J end by 0 bases, with 10 bases between. The CDR3 runs 16 residues. For the CDR3, the DNA is TGTGCCAGCAGCTTAGGGCCCGGAGCTAGCAATCAGCCCCAGCATTTT. Translating gives CASSLGPGASNQPQHF.

The chain combines TRBV7-6 with TRBJ1-5; D is uncertain. Germline CDR1 and CDR2: SGHVS and FNYEAQ. Trimming stripped 1 base from V and 0 bases from J, with 16 bases between. The CDR3 contains 18 residues. This chain's CDR3 is CASSLDERGRFSNQPQHF. The CDR3 DNA is TGTGCCAGCAGCTTAGACGAACGAGGGCGATTTAGCAATCAGCCCCAGCATTTT.

The chain employs TRBV5-4 and TRBJ2-1; 12 bases map to TRBD1. The CDR3 extends over 15 amino acids. Germline V CDR1 and CDR2: SGHNT, YYREEE (reference sequence). V was pared by 4 bases and J by 8 bases, with 7 bases of the junction left unmatched. DNA for the CDR3: TGTGCCAGCAGCCGGGGACAGGGGGCGAGGGATGAGCAGTTCTTC. Its protein is CASSRGQGARDEQFF.

This chain connects TRBV11-2 to TRBJ2-5; TRBD2 matches 8 bases. CDR1 and CDR2 (germline): SGHAT, FQNNGV. There are 16 residues in the CDR3. With V trimmed by 0 bases and J by 0 bases, 3 bases remained unmatched. The CDR3 sequence is CASSLETGGYQETQYF. Here the CDR3 DNA reads TGTGCCAGCAGCTTAGAGACGGGGGGGTACCAAGAGACCCAGTACTTC.

The chain joins TRBV2 to TRBJ2-3; 12 nucleotides align to TRBD2. Germline V lookup: CDR1 SNHLY, CDR2 FYNNEI. The J segment lost 1 base and the V segment lost 6 bases, leaving 14 bases of the junction unmatched. This CDR3 is 19 amino acids long. In DNA, the CDR3 is TGTGCCAGCAGCGAGACAACTAGCGGGGGGTGGTCTGGCACAGATACGCAGTATTTT. Protein sequence: CASSETTSGGWSGTDTQYF.

This clone showed up just a few times. V and J are TRBV4-1 and TRBJ2-5, with D maybe TRBD1 (5 bases). CDR1 and CDR2 from the germline V gene are MGHRA and YSYEKL. With 1 base removed from V and 2 bases from J, the gap between germline ends came to 11 bases. The CDR3 consists of 15 residues. The CDR3 coding sequence is TGCGCCAGCAGCCAAGGTGGGGCAGCACAAGAGACCCAGTACTTC. This codes for CASSQGGAAQETQYF.